Listed here are 21 T cell receptor beta chains from one sample, sequenced in a study of chemoradiotherapy in HPV16-positive cancers. Produced via immunoSEQ multiplex PCR; TCRdb's table is partial and in-frame only. The repertoire holds about 27,000 clones, over 90% seen once, with more than 15% in the top ten. This specimen was blood, taken from a patient who underwent chemoradiotherapy. The receptors come from a human donor with HPV-associated anogenital cancer.

The chain combines TRBV20-1 with TRBJ2-3, with D perhaps matching TRBD2 (5 bases). Per the germline V gene, CDR1 is DFQATT and CDR2 is SNEGSKA (reference sequence). Trimming took 3 bases from V and 9 from J, leaving 10 bases between them. The CDR3 runs 11 residues. CDR3: CSASVAGTQYF. The CDR3 bases are TGCAGTGCTAGTGTGGCGGGCACGCAGTATTTT.

The chain is built from TRBV29-1 and TRBJ2-1; D is unresolved. CDR1 and CDR2 from the germline V gene are SQVTM and ANQGSEA. Between the trimmed V and J ends, which lost 2 bases and 7 bases, there was a span of 12 bases. CDR3 length: 13 amino acids. CDR3 amino acids: CSVERFLGNEQFF. In nucleotides, the CDR3 is TGCAGCGTTGAAAGATTTTTGGGTAATGAGCAGTTCTTC.

The gene calls are TRBV4-3 and TRBJ2-6; D is unresolved. The V end was cut by 6 bases, the J end by 4 bases, with 7 bases between. The CDR3 consists of 13 residues. Looked up from germline, CDR1 is LGHNA and CDR2 is YSLEER. The DNA of the CDR3 is TGCGCCAGCAGAACGGTGGGGGCCAACGTCCTGACTTTC. As protein: CASRTVGANVLTF.

The rearrangement links TRBV6-6 to TRBJ1-5; 7 bases fit TRBD1. Germline V gives CDR1 MNHNY, CDR2 SVGAGI (reference sequence). CDR3 length: 15 amino acids. Trimming took 7 bases from V and 2 from J; bases not matched to a gene: 8. The CDR3 region is CASTKGARGNQPQHF. DNA of the CDR3: TGTGCCAGCACCAAGGGGGCGAGGGGCAATCAGCCCCAGCATTTT.

This chain joins TRBV6-1 and TRBJ1-5; no clear D. The CDR3 loop spans 15 amino acids. CDR1 MNHNS and CDR2 SASEGT come from the germline V gene. V dropped 1 base and J dropped 2 bases, with 9 bases sitting between them. CDR3 sequence reads: CASSEGVGGNQPQHF. The CDR3 bases are TGTGCCAGCAGTGAAGGTGTGGGAGGCAATCAGCCCCAGCATTTT.

The chain uses TRBV10-3 and TRBJ2-2; TRBD1 is a possible D gene (6 bases). Trimming stripped 7 bases from V and 0 bases from J, with 33 bases between. The CDR3 loop spans 22 amino acids. CDR1 is ENHRY and CDR2 is SYGVKD in the germline V gene. The CDR3 region is CAIKRLRRGAILVGPNTGELFF. In nucleotides, the CDR3 is TGTGCCATCAAGAGGCTGCGCAGGGGTGCTATTTTGGTGGGGCCGAACACCGGGGAGCTGTTTTTT.

The genes are TRBV29-1 and TRBJ2-5; D remains ambiguous. Looked up from germline, CDR1 is SQVTM and CDR2 is ANQGSEA. The CDR3 runs 12 residues. The germline V and J ends were trimmed by 3 bases and 1 base, with 6 bases remaining between them. Here the CDR3 reads CSVEGSQETQYF. CDR3 bases: TGCAGCGTTGAGGGCAGCCAAGAGACCCAGTACTTC.

V gene TRBV7-2 combines with J gene TRBJ1-2; D ambiguous. Germline lookup yields CDR1 SGHTA and CDR2 FQGNSA. CDR3 length: 12 amino acids. V dropped 5 bases and J dropped 5 bases, with 9 bases sitting between them. The CDR3: CASSVQQYGYTF. Written as DNA, the CDR3 is TGTGCCAGCAGCGTACAACAGTATGGCTACACCTTC.

The rearrangement uses TRBV5-1 and TRBJ1-1; D gene uncertain. CDR1 and CDR2 from the germline V gene are SGHRS and YFSETQ. The germline V and J ends were trimmed by 5 bases and 0 bases, with 8 bases remaining between them. The CDR3 loop spans 13 amino acids. CDR3 nucleotides: TGCGCCAGCAGAGAACTCCTGAACACTGAAGCTTTCTTT. This codes for CASRELLNTEAFF.

This sequence joins TRBV6-5 and TRBJ2-2, with D perhaps TRBD1 or TRBD2 (5 bases each). The CDR3 totals 15 residues. Germline V CDR1 and CDR2: MNHEY, SVGAGI. Trimming cost V 2 bases and J 5 bases, with 12 bases left between them. CDR3 sequence (DNA): TGTGCCAGCAGTTACGGGACGGCGAGGACCGGGGAGCTGTTTTTT. Translation: CASSYGTARTGELFF.

The gene calls are TRBV28 and TRBJ2-7; the D gene is possibly TRBD1 (6 bases). Germline CDR1 MDHEN, CDR2 SYDVKM. V was trimmed by 6 bases and J by 0 bases, leaving 15 bases between them. The CDR3 is made up of 15 amino acids. The chain's CDR3 is CASRSRTGSSYEQYF. The CDR3 bases are TGTGCCAGCAGGTCTCGTACAGGGAGCTCCTACGAGCAGTACTTC.

The chain uses TRBV7-9 and TRBJ1-2; D possibly corresponds to TRBD1 (5 bases). Germline V gene sequence: CDR1 SEHNR, CDR2 FQNEAQ (reference sequence). The V end was cut by 6 bases, the J end by 1 base, with 9 bases between. This CDR3 region has 13 residues. The CDR3 protein is CASRPQDNYGYTF. The CDR3 region has the DNA TGTGCCAGCAGGCCACAGGATAACTATGGCTACACCTTC.

In regard to this clone: One junction end does not reproduce the germline sequence, and a read error may be involved. This chain uses TRBV20-1 with TRBJ2-1; unclear D gene. This CDR3 region has 11 residues. Germline V gene sequence: CDR1 DFQATT, CDR2 SNEGSKA (reference sequence). The CDR3 loop reads CSAGSNNEQFF. In DNA, the CDR3 is TGCAGTGCGGGCTCCAACAATGAGCAGTTCTTC.

The chain is built from TRBV11-2 and TRBJ2-5; D assignment may be TRBD1 or TRBD2 (5 bases each). CDR1 is SGHAT and CDR2 is FQNNGV in the germline V gene. CDR3 length equals 13 residues. Trimming shortened V by 4 bases and J by 1 base, and 7 bases separated the two germline ends. The CDR3 loop is CASSWDGQETQYF. The CDR3 region has the DNA TGTGCCAGCAGCTGGGACGGCCAAGAGACCCAGTACTTC.

V is TRBV28 and J is TRBJ2-2; tentative D call: TRBD2 (7 bases). This CDR3 is built from 16 residues. The V and J ends lost 2 bases and 4 bases respectively, with 14 bases between them. CDR1 MDHEN and CDR2 SYDVKM come from the germline V gene. The CDR3 bases are TGTGCCAGCAGTTTACGCGGGGGCTCTATCACCGGGGAGCTGTTTTTT. As protein: CASSLRGGSITGELFF. Looking up the rest from reference TRBV28 and TRBJ2-2 gives the full variable domain: DVKVTQSSRYLVKRTGEKVFLECVQDMDHENMFWYRQDPGLGLRLIYFSYDVKMKEKGDIPEGYSVSREKKERFSLILESASTNQTSMYLCASSLRGGSITGELFFGEGSRLTVL.

This CDR3 is CASGFTAGTKYRDSYNEQFF. The CDR3 region has the DNA TGTGCTAGTGGTTTTACCGCTGGGACCAAATACAGGGACTCCTACAATGAGCAGTTCTTC. J is TRBJ2-1 and V is TRBV12-5; D might be TRBD1 (6 bases). Trimming pared 3 bases from V and 0 bases from J, leaving 24 bases between. CDR1 and CDR2 from the germline V gene are LGHNT and FRNRAP. The CDR3 contains 20 residues.

The chain is built from TRBV5-6 and TRBJ2-7; no definite D call. Per the germline V gene, CDR1 is SGHDT and CDR2 is YYEEEE. Trimming removed 4 bases at V and 2 bases at J, with 13 bases between. This CDR3 is 14 amino acids long. The CDR3: CASSVKKGPYEQYF. As DNA, the CDR3 is TGTGCCAGCAGCGTTAAGAAAGGACCCTACGAGCAGTACTTC.

The rearrangement uses TRBV6-6 and TRBJ2-5; no clear D gene. CDR1 MNHNY and CDR2 SVGAGI come from the germline V gene (reference sequence). V lost 4 bases and J 2 bases, leaving 8 bases between the germline ends. CDR3 length equals 13 residues. This CDR3 reads CASSLGEQETQYF. Here the CDR3 DNA reads TGTGCCAGCAGTTTAGGAGAACAAGAGACCCAGTACTTC.

This chain uses TRBV2 with TRBJ1-6; D unclear. Trimming stripped 6 bases from V and 14 bases from J, with 23 bases between. CDR1 and CDR2 (germline): SNHLY, FYNNEI. The length of the CDR3 is 15 residues. The CDR3 DNA is TGTGCCAGCAGCATGTACAGTTCTAGGGCCCCCTCCCTCCACTTT. It translates to CASSMYSSRAPSLHF.

The genes are TRBV14 and TRBJ2-2; D is uncertain. Germline values: CDR1 SGHDN, CDR2 FVKESK. CDR3 length: 13 amino acids. With 8 bases removed from V and 0 bases from J, the gap between germline ends came to 7 bases. CDR3 in DNA: TGTGCCAGCTATAAAGCGAACACCGGGGAGCTGTTTTTT. Encoded protein: CASYKANTGELFF.

The chain recombines TRBV5-8 with TRBJ2-1, with 9 bases identical to TRBD2. The length of the CDR3 is 16 residues. CDR1 and CDR2 (germline): SGHTS, YDEGEE. V lost 0 bases and J lost 6; bases outside the gene matches: 7. CDR3 in amino acids: CASSLDRSAGGNEQFF. As DNA, the CDR3 is TGTGCCAGCAGCTTGGATCGATCAGCGGGAGGCAATGAGCAGTTCTTC.